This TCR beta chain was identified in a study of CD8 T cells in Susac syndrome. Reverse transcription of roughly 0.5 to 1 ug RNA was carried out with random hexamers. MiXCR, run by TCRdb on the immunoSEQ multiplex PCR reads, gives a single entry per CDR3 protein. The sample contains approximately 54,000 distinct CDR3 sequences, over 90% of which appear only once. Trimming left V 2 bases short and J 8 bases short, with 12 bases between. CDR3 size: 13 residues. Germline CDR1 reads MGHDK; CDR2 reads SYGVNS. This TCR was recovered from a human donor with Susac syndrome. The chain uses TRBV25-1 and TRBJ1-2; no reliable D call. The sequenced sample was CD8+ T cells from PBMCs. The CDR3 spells CASSERGVGGYTF. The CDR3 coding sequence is TGTGCCAGCAGTGAACGTGGTGTGGGGGGCTACACCTTC.